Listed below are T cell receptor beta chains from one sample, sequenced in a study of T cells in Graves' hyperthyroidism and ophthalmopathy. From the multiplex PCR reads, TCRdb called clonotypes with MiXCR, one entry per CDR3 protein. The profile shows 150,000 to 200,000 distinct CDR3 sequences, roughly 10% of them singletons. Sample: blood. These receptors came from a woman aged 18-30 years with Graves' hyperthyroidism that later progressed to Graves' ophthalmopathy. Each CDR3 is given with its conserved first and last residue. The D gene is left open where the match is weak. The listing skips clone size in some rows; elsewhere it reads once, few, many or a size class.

CASSRTSGRLAETQYF | TGCGCCAGCAGCCGGACTAGCGGGAGACTAGCAGAGACCCAGTACTTC | TRBD2 | TRBJ2-5 | few | TRBV4-1
CASSVRQGTPYEQYF | TGTGCCAGCAGTGTGCGACAGGGGACCCCCTACGAGCAGTACTTC | TRBD1 | TRBJ2-7 | few | TRBV25-1
CASSRRSGAFF | TGTGCCAGCTCCCGCAGGTCGGGAGCTTTCTTT | NA | TRBJ1-1 | few | TRBV28
CASSEFRDSEQYF | TGTGCCAGCAGTGAATTCAGGGACAGCGAGCAGTACTTC | TRBD1 | TRBJ2-7 | many | TRBV25-1
CASSQESGGATNEKLFF | TGTGCCAGCAGCCAAGAGTCCGGAGGAGCAACTAATGAAAAACTGTTTTTT | NA | TRBJ1-4 | NA | TRBV14
CASGRVGRNSMDEQYF | TGTGCCAGCGGCAGAGTGGGTAGGAACTCCATGGACGAGCAGTACTTC | NA | TRBJ2-7 | many | TRBV27
CSARVKGGFGTQYF | TGCAGTGCTAGAGTCAAGGGGGGCTTTGGGACCCAGTACTTC | NA | TRBJ2-5 | many | TRBV20-1
CASSALISNTGELFF | TGTGCCAGCAGCGCCCTCATATCGAACACCGGGGAGCTGTTTTTT | NA | TRBJ2-2 | many | TRBV9
CASSFGGGESNQPQHF | TGTGCCAGCAGTTTCGGTGGGGGGGAAAGCAATCAGCCCCAGCATTTT | NA | TRBJ1-5 | many | TRBV27
CASSTNRNTEAFF | TGTGCCAGTAGTACCAACAGGAACACTGAAGCTTTCTTT | NA | TRBJ1-1 | many | TRBV19
CAWGKETQYF | TGTGCCTGGGGAAAAGAGACCCAGTACTTC | NA | TRBJ2-5 | many | TRBV30
CASKDLTSSAIETQYF | TGTGCCAGTAAAGATCTCACTAGTTCGGCGATAGAGACCCAGTACTTC | NA | TRBJ2-5 | many | TRBV19
CASSPDRDRGREQYF | TGTGCCAGCAGCCCCGACCGGGACAGGGGTCGCGAGCAGTACTTC | TRBD1 | TRBJ2-7 | many | TRBV11-2
CASSHMLQDRVAGELFF | TGTGCCAGCAGCCACATGCTTCAGGACAGGGTGGCCGGGGAGCTGTTTTTT | TRBD1 | TRBJ2-2 | few | TRBV4-2
CASSEVAGGQQFF | TGTGCCAGCAGTGAAGTAGCGGGGGGTCAGCAGTTCTTC | TRBD2 | TRBJ2-1 | many | TRBV2
CSARKARTDTQYF | TGCAGTGCTAGAAAGGCCCGTACAGATACGCAGTATTTT | NA | TRBJ2-3 | NA | TRBV20-1
CASSPRQVYGYTF | TGTGCCAGCAGTCCGCGACAGGTCTATGGCTACACCTTC | NA | TRBJ1-2 | many | TRBV28
CASSVPSGGPDTQYF | TGTGCCAGCAGCGTACCTTCGGGAGGGCCGGATACGCAGTATTTT | TRBD2 | TRBJ2-3 | few | TRBV9
CASSRPKAGGLETQYF | TGTGCCAGCAGTCGACCTAAAGCGGGGGGGCTCGAGACCCAGTACTTC | TRBD2 | TRBJ2-5 | many | TRBV6-1
CASSTFGTTETQYF | TGTGCCAGTAGTACCTTCGGGACAACAGAGACCCAGTACTTC | NA | TRBJ2-5 | few | TRBV19
CSATSSSGGTYTDTQYF | TGCAGTGCTACCTCGTCTAGCGGGGGGACCTACACAGATACGCAGTATTTT | TRBD2 | TRBJ2-3 | many | TRBV20-1
CASSFGQPDQPQHF | TGTGCCAGCAGCTTCGGACAGCCTGATCAGCCCCAGCATTTT | NA | TRBJ1-5 | NA | TRBV5-8
CASIGTGYEQYF | TGTGCCAGCATCGGGACAGGCTACGAGCAGTACTTC | TRBD1 | TRBJ2-7 | many | TRBV28
CATSQVDNEQFF | TGTGCCACCAGTCAAGTTGACAATGAGCAGTTCTTC | NA | TRBJ2-1 | few | TRBV24-1
CASSPGTGGQPQHF | TGTGCCAGCAGTCCCGGGACAGGGGGACAGCCCCAGCATTTT | TRBD1 | TRBJ1-5 | many | TRBV6-1
CASSLVGARNTEAFF | TGTGCCAGCAGCTTAGTAGGCGCCCGAAACACTGAAGCTTTCTTT | NA | TRBJ1-1 | many | TRBV7-9
CASSPKIGLVNEQFF | TGTGCCAGCAGCCCCAAGATAGGACTAGTCAATGAGCAGTTCTTC | TRBD2 | TRBJ2-1 | many | TRBV7-9
CASTFDLQGRTSGRFHEQFF | TGTGCCAGCACCTTCGACCTACAGGGTCGTACTAGCGGGAGGTTCCATGAGCAGTTCTTC | TRBD2 | TRBJ2-1 | many | TRBV28
CSARDLLEALAGGPLEQFF | TGCAGTGCTAGAGATCTCCTTGAAGCCCTAGCGGGGGGGCCGCTTGAGCAGTTCTTC | TRBD2 | TRBJ2-1 | many | TRBV20-1
CASSPLAGGNNEQFF | TGTGCCAGCAGTCCCCTAGCGGGAGGGAACAATGAGCAGTTCTTC | TRBD2 | TRBJ2-1 | NA | TRBV6-1
CASSLDPSGRARETQYF | TGCGCCAGCAGCTTGGATCCTAGCGGGAGGGCCAGGGAGACCCAGTACTTC | TRBD2 | TRBJ2-5 | NA | TRBV5-1
CAWSVRQGSSPLHF | TGTGCCTGGAGTGTACGCCAGGGGTCGTCACCCCTCCACTTT | NA | TRBJ1-6 | many | TRBV30
CASIPAGMAYNEQFF | TGTGCCAGCATCCCAGCGGGGATGGCCTACAATGAGCAGTTCTTC | TRBD2 | TRBJ2-1 | NA | TRBV6-1
CASSSGTGDFSEKLFF | TGTGCCAGCAGCTCCGGGACAGGGGACTTTAGTGAAAAACTGTTTTTT | TRBD1 | TRBJ1-4 | many | TRBV28
CASSQGSGSYGYEQYF | TGTGCCAGCAGCCAAGGGTCGGGCTCCTACGGGTACGAGCAGTACTTC | NA | TRBJ2-7 | few | TRBV4-2
CASSSGGGSYEQYF | TGTGCCAGCAGCTCAGGGGGGGGATCCTACGAGCAGTACTTC | NA | TRBJ2-7 | NA | TRBV5-6
CSVDQGNTGELFF | TGCAGCGTTGATCAGGGAAACACCGGGGAGCTGTTTTTT | NA | TRBJ2-2 | many | TRBV29-1
CASSFSGGRPQETQYF | TGTGCCAGCAGTTTTTCCGGCGGGAGGCCCCAAGAGACCCAGTACTTC | TRBD2 | TRBJ2-5 | NA | TRBV28
CSARVEEGSYNSPLHF | TGCAGTGCTAGAGTGGAGGAGGGCTCCTATAATTCACCCCTCCACTTT | NA | TRBJ1-6 | many | TRBV20-1
CSASPTQGLTYEQYF | TGCAGTGCTAGCCCTACCCAGGGGTTGACCTACGAGCAGTACTTC | NA | TRBJ2-7 | many | TRBV20-1
CASSFIHELEQFF | TGTGCCAGCAGTTTTATACATGAACTTGAGCAGTTCTTC | NA | TRBJ2-1 | many | TRBV28
CASSLILLRDANTEAFF | TGTGCCAGCAGTTTAATTTTATTAAGGGACGCGAACACTGAAGCTTTCTTT | NA | TRBJ1-1 | many | TRBV28
CAISGDRPGNSPLHF | TGTGCCATCAGTGGGGACAGACCGGGGAATTCACCCCTCCACTTT | TRBD1 | TRBJ1-6 | many | TRBV10-3
CASSPLASSYNEQFF | TGCGCCAGCAGCCCACTAGCGAGCTCCTACAATGAGCAGTTCTTC | TRBD2 | TRBJ2-1 | many | TRBV5-1